Below, 25 T cell receptor beta chains from the same sample are listed, as sequenced in a study of blood T cell repertoires in COVID-19. Method: immunoSEQ multiplex PCR; TCRdb's copy keeps in-frame clones and lacks some. The sample has 180,000 or so clones, 70% to 80% seen once. The specimen sequenced was peripheral blood. These receptor sequences come from a woman aged 50 to 60 with active or convalescent COVID-19.

This chain uses TRBV15 with TRBJ2-7; a possible D gene is TRBD1 (7 bases). Per the germline V gene, CDR1 is LNHNV and CDR2 is YYDKDF (reference sequence). Deletions cut 1 base from V and 3 bases from J, with 16 bases between. This CDR3 comprises 16 residues. CDR3 sequence reads: CATSRARQGGVYEQYF. For the CDR3, the DNA is TGTGCCACCAGCAGAGCTCGACAGGGAGGTGTCTACGAGCAGTACTTC.

The chain couples TRBV28 to TRBJ1-2; TRBD1 aligns across 12 bases. V shed 5 bases, J shed 7 bases, and the junction held 8 bases outside the gene matches. Germline CDR1 and CDR2: MDHEN and SYDVKM. The CDR3 has 15 residues. The CDR3 nucleotides read TGTGCCAGCAGTGTAACGGGACAGGGGGCGGTTGGCTACACCTTC. The encoded protein is CASSVTGQGAVGYTF.

The chain links TRBV27 to TRBJ1-4; 10 positions match TRBD1. The CDR3 extends over 15 amino acids. Per germline, CDR1 MNHEY and CDR2 SMNVEV (reference sequence). V trimming: 4 bases; J trimming: 5 bases; junction bases outside the gene matches: 4. This CDR3 is CASSSRTGGNEKLFF. For the CDR3, the DNA is TGTGCCAGCAGTTCGCGGACAGGGGGAAATGAAAAACTGTTTTTT.

This chain links TRBV28 with TRBJ2-3; D gene unclear. The CDR3 loop spans 14 amino acids. V lost 5 bases to trimming and J lost 6 bases, with 15 bases between them. From germline, CDR1 is MDHEN and CDR2 SYDVKM. The CDR3 bases are TGTGCCAGCAGTGAGACTCGGAGCTGGGATACGCAGTATTTT. This encodes CASSETRSWDTQYF.

The chain couples TRBV4-3 to TRBJ1-1, with TRBD1 matching 7 bases. Per the germline V gene, CDR1 is LGHNA and CDR2 is YSLEER. Trimming took 4 bases from V and 1 from J; bases not matched to a gene: 6. The CDR3 loop spans 15 amino acids. This CDR3 is CASSLTTGRNTEAFF. The DNA of the CDR3 is TGCGCCAGCAGCCTAACGACAGGGAGGAACACTGAAGCTTTCTTT.

The chain combines TRBV3-1 (or the pseudogene TRBV3-2) with TRBJ2-5, with a tentative D call TRBD1 (7 bases). With 1 base removed from V and 5 bases from J, the gap between germline ends came to 14 bases. The CDR3 sequence is 15 residues long. CDR1 is LGHDT, CDR2 YNNKEL, per germline (reference sequence). In DNA form, the CDR3 reads TGTGCCAGCAGCCAAGCGGTGGCAGGGGGGGAGACCCAGTACTTC. Its translation: CASSQAVAGGETQYF.

The rearrangement joins TRBV6-5 to TRBJ1-1; TRBD1 is a possible D gene (6 bases). The CDR3 loop spans 13 amino acids. The V end was cut by 6 bases, the J end by 2 bases, with 10 bases between. Germline V gives CDR1 MNHEY, CDR2 SVGAGI. This CDR3 is CASRGRGNTEAFF. DNA of the CDR3: TGTGCCAGCAGAGGCAGGGGAAACACTGAAGCTTTCTTT.

The chain carries TRBV19 and TRBJ2-7, with D possibly TRBD1 on 6 matching bases. Trimming shortened V by 10 bases and J by 2 bases, and 21 bases separated the two germline ends. The CDR3 totals 15 residues. Germline V gives CDR1 LNHDA, CDR2 SQIVND (reference sequence). The CDR3 is CATSSVTGVTYEQYF. The CDR3 DNA sequence: TGTGCCACCTCTTCAGTGACAGGCGTCACCTACGAGCAGTACTTC.

This rearrangement joins TRBV7-2 to TRBJ2-5; 13 bases fit TRBD2. Germline CDR1 reads SGHTA; CDR2 reads FQGNSA. V dropped 5 bases and J dropped 1; count of bases not matched to a gene: 7. The CDR3 covers 17 residues. The CDR3 sequence: CASSGAGLAGAQETQYF. CDR3 DNA: TGTGCCAGCAGCGGTGCTGGACTAGCGGGGGCCCAAGAGACCCAGTACTTC. The variable domain in full, completed from reference TRBV7-2 and TRBJ2-5, reads GAGVSQSPSNKVTEKGKDVELRCDPISGHTALYWYRQSLGQGLEFLIYFQGNSAPDKSGLPSDRFSAERTGGSVSTLTIQRTQQEDSAVYLCASSGAGLAGAQETQYFGPGTRLLVL.

This clone has only a few counts. The gene calls are TRBV5-1 and TRBJ2-2, with TRBD2 matching over 14 bases. Trimming took 5 bases from V and 2 from J; bases not matched to a gene: 5. The CDR3 has 17 amino acids. Germline values: CDR1 SGHRS, CDR2 YFSETQ. The CDR3 nucleotides read TGCGCCAGCAGGACTAGCGGGAGGGCCGTTAACACCGGGGAGCTGTTTTTT. Encoded protein: CASRTSGRAVNTGELFF.

The gene calls are TRBV7-9 and TRBJ2-1, with 9 bases lining up with TRBD1. The ends lost 5 bases at V and 9 bases at J; junction bases unmatched: 5. The CDR3 is 13 amino acids. Germline V gene data show CDR1 as SEHNR and CDR2 as FQNEAQ (reference sequence). Here the CDR3 reads CASSPTGGGEQFF. In DNA form, the CDR3 reads TGTGCCAGCAGCCCTACAGGGGGCGGTGAGCAGTTCTTC. The complete variable domain, with remaining parts taken from reference TRBV7-9 and TRBJ2-1, reads DTGVSQNPRHKITKRGQNVTFRCDPISEHNRLYWYRQTLGQGPEFLTYFQNEAQLEKSRLLSDRFSAERPKGSFSTLEIQRTEQGDSAMYLCASSPTGGGEQFFGPGTRLTVL.

The J gene is TRBJ1-3, the V gene TRBV14; D possibly corresponds to TRBD1 (5 bases). Germline CDR1 reads SGHDN; CDR2 reads FVKESK. V was pared by 4 bases and J by 9 bases, with 25 bases between. The CDR3 sequence is 17 residues long. CDR3 bases: TGTGCCAGCAGCCTTTACGGGACCTTTTCTCTGGAGGGCACCATATATTTT. The encoded protein is CASSLYGTFSLEGTIYF.

V and J are TRBV2 and TRBJ1-4; D unclear. The CDR3 runs to 12 residues. Germline CDR1 reads SNHLY; CDR2 reads FYNNEI. The V end lost 7 bases, the J end lost 12 bases, and 15 bases lay between the germline ends. DNA for the CDR3: TGTGCCAGCAACCCTGAGGGAGCGCAACTGTTTTTT. Amino acids: CASNPEGAQLFF. Full variable domain (outside the CDR3, taken from reference TRBV2 and TRBJ1-4): EPEVTQTPSHQVTQMGQEVILRCVPISNHLYFYWYRQILGQKVEFLVSFYNNEISEKSEIFDDQFSVERPDGSNFTLKIRSTKLEDSAMYFCASNPEGAQLFFGSGTQLSVL.

V usage is TRBV2 and J usage is TRBJ2-1; the D gene is possibly TRBD2 (6 bases). The germline V and J ends were trimmed by 8 bases and 6 bases, with 23 bases remaining between them. The CDR3 loop spans 16 amino acids. Germline CDR1 is SNHLY and CDR2 is FYNNEI. The CDR3: CASDQGRRGVFNEQFF. CDR3 DNA: TGTGCCAGCGACCAGGGCAGGCGGGGAGTTTTCAATGAGCAGTTCTTC.

This clone has a handful of counts. The J gene is TRBJ2-7, the V gene TRBV19, with 8 bases matching TRBD2. The CDR3 extends over 16 amino acids. Trimming took 7 bases from V and 2 from J; bases not matched to a gene: 13. The V gene's germline CDR1 is LNHDA and CDR2 SQIVND (reference sequence). In DNA form, the CDR3 reads TGTGCCAGTACCCCCGGGGGGGGACGGGGAACCTACGAGCAGTACTTC. Protein product: CASTPGGGRGTYEQYF.

The chain links TRBV5-5 to TRBJ2-1, with TRBD2 matching 9 bases. This CDR3 has 16 residues. Per germline, CDR1 SGHKS and CDR2 YYEKEE (reference sequence). V lost 7 bases and J lost 0; bases outside the gene matches: 8. The CDR3: CASCPLAGASYNEQFF. CDR3 nucleotides: TGTGCCAGCTGCCCCTTAGCGGGGGCCTCCTACAATGAGCAGTTCTTC.

The chain couples TRBV2 to TRBJ2-1; no clear D. Trimming removed 0 bases from V and 10 bases from J, with 13 bases in between. Germline CDR1 SNHLY, CDR2 FYNNEI. This CDR3 contains 14 residues. The CDR3 loop is CASSEARERREQFF. The CDR3 DNA follows: TGTGCCAGCAGTGAAGCGCGAGAACGAAGAGAGCAGTTCTTC. Using reference TRBV2 and TRBJ2-1 for the parts outside the CDR3, the full variable domain is EPEVTQTPSHQVTQMGQEVILRCVPISNHLYFYWYRQILGQKVEFLVSFYNNEISEKSEIFDDQFSVERPDGSNFTLKIRSTKLEDSAMYFCASSEARERREQFFGPGTRLTVL.

The chain employs TRBV7-2 and TRBJ1-5; 10 bases are a match to TRBD1. CDR1 and CDR2 (germline): SGHTA, FQGNSA. J was trimmed by 7 bases and V by 2 bases; bases with no gene match: 5. CDR3 length: 15 amino acids. The CDR3 loop is CASSLTGTGEQPQHF. The CDR3 coding sequence is TGTGCCAGCAGCTTAACCGGGACAGGGGAGCAGCCCCAGCATTTT.

Only one count was recorded for this clone. This sequence joins TRBV6-2 or TRBV6-3 and TRBJ2-2; 11 nucleotides align to TRBD2. This CDR3 region has 16 residues. Trimming removed 5 bases from V and 5 bases from J; junction bases left unmatched: 7. CDR1 and CDR2 from the germline V gene are MNHEY and SVGEGT. CDR3 coding DNA: TGTGCCAGCAGTCGGACTAGCGGGCTGAGGACCGGGGAGCTGTTTTTT. This sequence encodes CASSRTSGLRTGELFF.

The chain uses TRBV6-2 or TRBV6-3 and TRBJ1-1; TRBD1 aligns across 11 bases. V gave up 6 bases and J gave up 0 bases; unmatched junction bases: 3. Germline V gene data show CDR1 as MNHEY and CDR2 as SVGEGT. CDR3 size: 15 residues. Here the CDR3 reads CASSPGQGVNTEAFF. The CDR3 bases are TGTGCCAGCAGCCCGGGACAGGGGGTGAACACTGAAGCTTTCTTT.

The rearrangement links TRBV6-5 to TRBJ1-6; D gene unclear. This CDR3 region has 15 residues. V lost 4 bases to trimming and J lost 0 bases, with 7 bases between them. Germline values: CDR1 MNHEY, CDR2 SVGAGI. CDR3 in amino acids: CASSWSSSYNSPLHF. The CDR3 region has the DNA TGTGCCAGCAGTTGGTCGAGCTCCTATAATTCACCCCTCCACTTT.

J is TRBJ1-5 and V is TRBV5-6; no clear D gene. The CDR3 runs 15 residues. Germline loops: CDR1 SGHDT, CDR2 YYEEEE. V was trimmed by 0 bases and J by 0 bases, leaving 7 bases between them. The CDR3 region has the DNA TGTGCCAGCAGCTTGGGGGGAGATAGCAATCAGCCCCAGCATTTT. Protein product: CASSLGGDSNQPQHF. The whole variable domain, filled in from reference TRBV5-6 and TRBJ1-5, reads DAGVTQSPTHLIKTRGQQVTLRCSPKSGHDTVSWYQQALGQGPQFIFQYYEEEERQRGNFPDRFSGHQFPNYSSELNVNALLLGDSALYLCASSLGGDSNQPQHFGDGTRLSIL.

The rearrangement links TRBV11-3 to TRBJ1-1; D may be TRBD1 (6 bases). Trimming removed 5 bases from V and 3 bases from J, with 16 bases in between. Per the germline V gene, CDR1 is SGHNT and CDR2 is YENEEA. This CDR3 region has 15 residues. In DNA, the CDR3 is TGTGCCAGCAGCCCCTACGGAGCAGGGGACACTGAAGCTTTCTTT. Its translation is CASSPYGAGDTEAFF.

This chain links TRBV29-1 with TRBJ1-2; D gene uncertain. V dropped 5 bases and J dropped 7 bases, with 14 bases sitting between them. The CDR3 consists of 12 residues. CDR1 is SQVTM and CDR2 is ANQGSEA in the germline V gene. The CDR3, as DNA: TGCAGCGTTTTCGACCAAAACAGTGGCTACACCTTC. Translating gives CSVFDQNSGYTF. Supplemented by reference TRBV29-1 and TRBJ1-2, the full variable domain reads SAVISQKPSRDICQRGTSLTIQCQVDSQVTMMFWYRQQPGQSLTLIATANQGSEATYESGFVIDKFPISRPNLTFSTLTVSNMSPEDSSIYLCSVFDQNSGYTFGSGTRLTVV.

The gene calls are TRBV28 and TRBJ2-7; tentative D call: TRBD2 (6 bases). The ends were cut back, 1 base at V and 1 base at J, with 14 bases in the middle. CDR3 length equals 16 residues. Germline V gene data show CDR1 as MDHEN and CDR2 as SYDVKM. The CDR3 sequence is CASSLSAGSISYEQYF. Written as DNA, the CDR3 is TGTGCCAGCAGTTTATCTGCGGGGTCGATTTCCTACGAGCAGTACTTC.